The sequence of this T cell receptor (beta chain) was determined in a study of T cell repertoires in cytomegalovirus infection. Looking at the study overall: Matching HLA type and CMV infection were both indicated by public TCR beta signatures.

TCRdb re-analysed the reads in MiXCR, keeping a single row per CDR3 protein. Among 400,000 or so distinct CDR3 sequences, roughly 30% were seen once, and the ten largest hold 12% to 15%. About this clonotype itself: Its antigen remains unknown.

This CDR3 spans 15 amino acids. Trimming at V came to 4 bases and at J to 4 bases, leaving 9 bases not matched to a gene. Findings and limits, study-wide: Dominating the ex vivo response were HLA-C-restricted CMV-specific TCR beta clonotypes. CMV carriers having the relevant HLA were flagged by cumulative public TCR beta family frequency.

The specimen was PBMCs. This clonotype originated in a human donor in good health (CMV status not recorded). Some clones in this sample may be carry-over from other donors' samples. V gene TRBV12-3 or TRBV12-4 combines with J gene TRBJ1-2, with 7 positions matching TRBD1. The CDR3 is CASSSTGDTTYGYTF. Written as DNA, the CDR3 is TGTGCCAGCAGTTCTACAGGGGACACGACCTATGGCTACACCTTC.